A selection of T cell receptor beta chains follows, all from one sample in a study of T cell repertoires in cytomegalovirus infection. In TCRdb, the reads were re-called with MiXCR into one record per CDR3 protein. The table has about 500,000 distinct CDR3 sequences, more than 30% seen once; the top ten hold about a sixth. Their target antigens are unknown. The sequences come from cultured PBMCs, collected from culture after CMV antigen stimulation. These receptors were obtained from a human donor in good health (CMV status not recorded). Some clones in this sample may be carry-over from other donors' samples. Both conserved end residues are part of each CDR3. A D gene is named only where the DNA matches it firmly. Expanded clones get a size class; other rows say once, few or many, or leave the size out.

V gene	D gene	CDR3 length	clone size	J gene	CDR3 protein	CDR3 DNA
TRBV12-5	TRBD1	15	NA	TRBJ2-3	CASALQGAGPITQYF	TGTGCTAGTGCTCTCCAGGGGGCTGGCCCAATTACGCAGTATTTT
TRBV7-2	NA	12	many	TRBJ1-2	CASSSSDYGYTF	TGTGCCAGCAGCTCCTCTGATTATGGCTACACCTTC
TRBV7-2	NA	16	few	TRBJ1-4	CASSLDGPGVGEKLFF	TGTGCCAGCAGCCTTGATGGTCCAGGGGTGGGAGAAAAACTGTTTTTT
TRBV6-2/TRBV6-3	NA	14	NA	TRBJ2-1	CASMPAGRYNEQFF	TGTGCCAGCATGCCCGCAGGGCGCTACAATGAGCAGTTCTTC
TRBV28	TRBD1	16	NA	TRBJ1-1	CASSTYGTGTNTEAFF	TGTGCCAGCAGTACCTATGGGACAGGAACGAACACTGAAGCTTTCTTT
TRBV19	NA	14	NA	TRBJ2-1	CASSVEGFYNEQFF	TGTGCCAGTAGTGTAGAGGGCTTCTACAATGAGCAGTTCTTC
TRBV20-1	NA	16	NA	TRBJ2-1	CSARVVGRDSYNEQFF	TGCAGTGCTAGAGTGGTCGGGCGGGATAGCTACAATGAGCAGTTCTTC
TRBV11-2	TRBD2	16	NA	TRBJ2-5	CASSLGQMASGETQYF	TGTGCCAGCAGCTTAGGACAAATGGCTAGCGGGGAGACCCAGTACTTC
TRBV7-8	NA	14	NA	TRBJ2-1	CASSGRLVRNEQFF	TGTGCCAGCAGCGGACGACTAGTTCGTAATGAGCAGTTCTTC
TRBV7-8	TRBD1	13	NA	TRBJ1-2	CASSLVGTASYTF	TGTGCCAGCAGCTTAGTCGGGACAGCAAGCTACACCTTC
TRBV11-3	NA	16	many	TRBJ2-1	CASSSDRPENYNEQFF	TGTGCCAGCAGCTCCGATCGACCGGAGAACTACAATGAGCAGTTCTTC
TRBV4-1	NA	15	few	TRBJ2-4	CASSLGPGAKNIQYF	TGCGCCAGCAGCCTAGGGCCAGGGGCCAAAAACATTCAGTACTTC
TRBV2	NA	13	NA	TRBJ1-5	CASSVRDNQPQHF	TGTGCCAGCAGTGTTCGGGACAATCAGCCCCAGCATTTT
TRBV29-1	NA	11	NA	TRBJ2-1	CSLRGPHEQFF	TGCAGCCTACGGGGACCCCATGAGCAGTTCTTC
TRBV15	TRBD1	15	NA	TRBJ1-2	CATSRDRTGNYGYTF	TGTGCCACCAGCAGAGATCGGACAGGAAACTATGGCTACACCTTC
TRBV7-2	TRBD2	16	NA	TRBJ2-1	CASSLVSGLASNEQFF	TGTGCCAGCAGCTTAGTGTCAGGACTAGCGAGCAATGAGCAGTTCTTC
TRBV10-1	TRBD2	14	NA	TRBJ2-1	CASSDGGSSNEQFF	TGCGCCAGCAGTGATGGCGGGAGTTCCAATGAGCAGTTCTTC
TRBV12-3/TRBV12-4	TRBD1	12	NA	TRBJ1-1	CASSPTGEKAFF	TGTGCCAGCAGTCCGACAGGGGAGAAGGCTTTCTTT
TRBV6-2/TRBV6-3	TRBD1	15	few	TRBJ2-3	CASSWRDRGVDTQYF	TGTGCCAGCAGTTGGCGGGACAGGGGAGTGGATACGCAGTATTTT
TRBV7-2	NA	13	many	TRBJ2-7	CASSVGPNYEQYF	TGTGCCAGCAGCGTGGGACCGAACTACGAGCAGTACTTC
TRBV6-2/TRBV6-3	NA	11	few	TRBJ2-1	CASSYLGEQFF	TGTGCCAGCAGTTACTTGGGCGAGCAGTTCTTC
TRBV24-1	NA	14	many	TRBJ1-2	CATSEQDKDYGYTF	TGTGCCACCAGTGAGCAGGACAAGGACTATGGCTACACCTTC
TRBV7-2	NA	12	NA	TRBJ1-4	CASSQPGQKLFF	TGTGCCAGCAGCCAACCAGGGCAGAAACTGTTTTTT
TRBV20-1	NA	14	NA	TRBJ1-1	CSARDGRGNTEAFF	TGCAGTGCTAGAGATGGTAGGGGGAACACTGAAGCTTTCTTT